A single sample gave rise to the 20 T cell receptor beta chains below, sequenced in a study of blood T cell repertoires in COVID-19. Sequenced by immunoSEQ multiplex PCR; TCRdb stores in-frame clones only, minus some. The sample yields 310,000 or so clones, roughly 90% seen once. The material sequenced was peripheral blood. All receptors derive from a woman aged 25 to 39 with COVID-19, enrolled during active disease.

This clone showed up just once. V gene TRBV3-1 (or the pseudogene TRBV3-2) combines with J gene TRBJ1-6; a possible D gene is TRBD1 (6 bases). The CDR3 covers 14 residues. CDR1 and CDR2 (germline): LGHDT, YNNKEL (reference sequence). V was trimmed by 3 bases and J by 6 bases, leaving 9 bases between them. CDR3 loop: CASSHLRGNSPLHF. CDR3 in DNA: TGTGCCAGCAGCCATCTCAGGGGTAATTCACCCCTCCACTTT.

On this clone itself: With a much larger clone just one base away, this may be a read error. The rearrangement links TRBV7-2 to TRBJ2-1, with 14 bases matching TRBD2. The CDR3 has 15 residues. Germline CDR1 and CDR2: SGHTA and FQGNSA. J gave up 6 bases and V 5 bases, and 3 bases lay outside the gene matches. The chain's CDR3 is CASSAGLAGANEQFF. The CDR3, as DNA: TGTGCCAGCAGCGCGGGACTAGCGGGAGCCAATGAGCAGTTCTTC.

V usage is TRBV4-1 and J usage is TRBJ2-1, with D possibly matching TRBD1 (6 bases). Germline V gene lookup returns CDR1 MGHRA and CDR2 YSYEKL. Trimming took 2 bases from V and 1 from J, leaving 15 bases between them. The CDR3 sequence is 17 residues long. DNA for the CDR3: TGCGCCAGCAGCCAACAACAGGGACCTAAGTCCTACAATGAGCAGTTCTTC. Amino acids: CASSQQQGPKSYNEQFF.

The chain recombines TRBV9 with TRBJ1-6; 7 nucleotides agree with TRBD1. J gave up 4 bases and V 4 bases, and 2 bases lay outside the gene matches. The CDR3 consists of 14 residues. The germline gives CDR1 SGDLS, CDR2 YYNGEE. The CDR3 sequence is CASSPGQYNSPLHF. CDR3 in DNA: TGTGCCAGCAGCCCGGGACAGTATAATTCACCCCTCCACTTT.

The rearrangement uses TRBV15 and TRBJ1-6, with no clear D. The CDR3 covers 15 residues. Germline V CDR1 and CDR2: LNHNV, YYDKDF (reference sequence). The V gene lost 5 bases and the J gene lost 5 bases, with 13 bases spanning the gap. CDR3 loop: CATSEPGGHNSPLHF. As DNA, the CDR3 is TGTGCCACCAGCGAACCGGGAGGACATAATTCACCCCTCCACTTT. Complete variable domain (other parts from reference TRBV15 and TRBJ1-6): DAMVIQNPRYQVTQFGKPVTLSCSQTLNHNVMYWYQQKSSQAPKLLFHYYDKDFNNEADTPDNFQSRRPNTSFCFLDIRSPGLGDTAMYLCATSEPGGHNSPLHFGNGTRLTVT.

This rearrangement joins TRBV5-6 to TRBJ2-1; 8 bases line up with TRBD1. Germline CDR1 is SGHDT and CDR2 is YYEEEE. The CDR3 length is 14 residues. Trimming at V came to 4 bases and at J to 8 bases, leaving 8 bases not matched to a gene. CDR3 in amino acids: CASSRTGPTHEQFF. The DNA for the CDR3 is TGTGCCAGCAGCAGGACAGGGCCAACCCATGAGCAGTTCTTC.

This chain uses TRBV2 with TRBJ1-2; TRBD1 is a possible D gene (5 bases). Germline assignment: CDR1 SNHLY and CDR2 FYNNEI. The CDR3 is 13 amino acids. Trimming removed 6 bases from V and 0 bases from J, with 8 bases in between. The chain's CDR3 is CASRTDSNYGYTF. CDR3 in DNA: TGTGCCAGCAGGACAGATTCTAACTATGGCTACACCTTC. The full variable domain, rest sourced from reference TRBV2 and TRBJ1-2, is EPEVTQTPSHQVTQMGQEVILRCVPISNHLYFYWYRQILGQKVEFLVSFYNNEISEKSEIFDDQFSVERPDGSNFTLKIRSTKLEDSAMYFCASRTDSNYGYTFGSGTRLTVV.

The chain couples TRBV28 to TRBJ2-3; no clear D. This CDR3 comprises 15 residues. V gave up 6 bases and J gave up 2 bases, with 15 bases separating them. Per the germline V gene, CDR1 is MDHEN and CDR2 is SYDVKM. This CDR3 is CASSRQWMVTDTQYF. CDR3 coding DNA: TGTGCCAGCAGCCGACAATGGATGGTCACAGATACGCAGTATTTT.

The chain carries TRBV9 and TRBJ2-5; a weak D match, TRBD1 (5 bases). The V gene lost 4 bases and the J gene lost 5 bases, with 15 bases spanning the gap. This CDR3 comprises 14 residues. Germline-derived CDR1 and CDR2 are SGDLS and YYNGEE. The chain's CDR3 is CASSPPNRQETQYF. The CDR3 DNA reads TGTGCCAGCAGCCCTCCCAACAGGCAGGAGACCCAGTACTTC.

The chain joins TRBV5-1 to TRBJ2-1; a possible D gene is TRBD2 (5 bases). The CDR3 loop spans 16 amino acids. V lost 0 bases and J 1 base, leaving 11 bases between the germline ends. The V gene's germline CDR1 is SGHRS and CDR2 YFSETQ. CDR3 sequence reads: CASSLGAGRSYNEQFF. The CDR3 DNA reads TGCGCCAGCAGCTTGGGGGCGGGCAGGTCCTACAATGAGCAGTTCTTC.

The chain employs TRBV5-5 and TRBJ1-2; D is undetermined. Trimming took 4 bases from V and 4 from J, leaving 8 bases between them. The CDR3 extends over 12 amino acids. The V gene's germline CDR1 is SGHKS and CDR2 YYEKEE (reference sequence). The CDR3 sequence is CASSVDGYGYTF. The CDR3 DNA is TGTGCCAGCAGCGTGGACGGCTATGGCTACACCTTC.

For the CDR3, the DNA is TGTGCCACCAGCTCCTCAGGGTCTGGGGCCAACGTCCTGACTTTC. It yields the protein CATSSSGSGANVLTF. The V and J genes are TRBV24-1 and TRBJ2-6; D is perhaps TRBD1 (5 bases). The length of the CDR3 is 15 residues. V was cut by 7 bases and J by 1 base, with 10 bases left in between. Germline V CDR1 and CDR2: KGHDR, SFDVKD.

The chain combines TRBV18 with TRBJ2-7; maybe TRBD1 (6 bases). Germline loops: CDR1 KGHSH, CDR2 LQKENI. Trimming removed 0 bases at V and 2 bases at J, with 11 bases between. The CDR3 extends over 15 amino acids. CDR3: CASSPPGRGAYEQYF. CDR3 nucleotide sequence: TGTGCCAGCTCACCACCTGGCAGGGGTGCCTACGAGCAGTACTTC.

The J gene is TRBJ2-3, the V gene TRBV6-4; 11 nucleotides match TRBD1. The ends lost 4 bases at V and 4 bases at J; junction bases unmatched: 7. This CDR3 is built from 16 residues. The germline gives CDR1 MRHNA, CDR2 SNTAGT. The CDR3 protein is CASSASRDRGADTQYF. The CDR3 region has the DNA TGTGCCAGCAGTGCTTCAAGGGACAGGGGGGCAGATACGCAGTATTTT.

This chain joins TRBV4-3 and TRBJ1-1; D is ambiguous. The germline CDR1 and CDR2 sequences are LGHNA and YSLEER. The CDR3 consists of 14 residues. Trimming took 0 bases from V and 6 from J, leaving 11 bases between them. The CDR3 protein is CASSQELTSSEAFF. For the CDR3, the DNA is TGCGCCAGCAGCCAAGAACTCACGTCATCTGAAGCTTTCTTT.

The chain links TRBV4-1 to TRBJ1-6; D is possibly TRBD1 (5 bases). Trimming shortened V by 5 bases and J by 7 bases, and 12 bases separated the two germline ends. Germline V gene sequence: CDR1 MGHRA, CDR2 YSYEKL. The CDR3 consists of 14 residues. The CDR3 here is CASSSGLENSPLHF. The CDR3 DNA sequence: TGCGCCAGCAGCTCGGGACTGGAAAATTCACCCCTCCACTTT.

This chain uses TRBV5-4 with TRBJ2-1, with 10 bases fitting TRBD1. Germline loops: CDR1 SGHNT, CDR2 YYREEE (reference sequence). The CDR3 runs to 14 residues. Unmatched junction bases numbered 8, after V lost 6 bases and J lost 8 bases. The DNA for the CDR3 is TGTGCCAGCAACGGTGACAGGGGGCGTGATGAGCAGTTCTTC. It specifies CASNGDRGRDEQFF.

The chain joins TRBV5-1 to TRBJ1-1; 7 nucleotides agree with TRBD1. The CDR3 runs to 16 residues. Germline CDR1 SGHRS, CDR2 YFSETQ. J gave up 0 bases and V 0 bases, and 5 bases lay outside the gene matches. CDR3 nucleotides: TGCGCCAGCAGCTTGGAAGGACAGGACATGAACACTGAAGCTTTCTTT. Translation gives CASSLEGQDMNTEAFF.

The chain has TRBV6-2 or TRBV6-3 and TRBJ2-1; TRBD2 matches at 7 bases. Unmatched junction bases numbered 6, after V lost 5 bases and J lost 5 bases. Per germline, CDR1 MNHEY and CDR2 SVGEGT. The CDR3 sequence is 14 residues long. The CDR3 here is CASSDASGHNEQFF. The DNA of the CDR3 is TGTGCCAGCAGTGACGCTAGCGGACACAATGAGCAGTTCTTC.

J is TRBJ2-5 and V is TRBV7-9; D may be TRBD2 (6 bases). Trimming left V 3 bases short and J 3 bases short, with 11 bases between. In germline, CDR1 is SEHNR, CDR2 FQNEAQ (reference sequence). CDR3 length equals 14 residues. The CDR3 coding sequence is TGTGCCAGCAGCTTGACTAGTGGTAAAGAGACCCAGTACTTC. Protein sequence: CASSLTSGKETQYF. Looking up the rest from reference TRBV7-9 and TRBJ2-5 gives the full variable domain: DTGVSQNPRHKITKRGQNVTFRCDPISEHNRLYWYRQTLGQGPEFLTYFQNEAQLEKSRLLSDRFSAERPKGSFSTLEIQRTEQGDSAMYLCASSLTSGKETQYFGPGTRLLVL.